This T cell receptor (beta chain) is drawn from a study of monozygotic twins with cystic fibrosis. To note about this clone: The antigen is unknown.

TCRdb keeps only in-frame clones here, not all; method: immunoSEQ multiplex PCR. Here the sample spans around 20,000 clones, about 90% being singletons. General study points: In this small cohort, shared CDR3 numbers showed no association with age, concordance or disease severity. Monozygotic CF twins shared more identical nucleotide clonotypes than unrelated patients. V usage most resembled the co-twin in 13 of 16 pairs.

The sample taken for sequencing was blood. The sequence came from a girl aged 2 to 10 with cystic fibrosis.

The chain's CDR3 is CASSLVSENQPQHF. The CDR3, as DNA: TGTGCCAGCAGCTTAGTTAGCGAGAATCAGCCCCAGCATTTT. The chain joins TRBV7-9 to TRBJ1-5; no firm D call. This CDR3 has 14 residues. Trimming left V 1 base short and J 4 bases short, with 8 bases between. Germline CDR1 is SEHNR and CDR2 is FQNEAQ (reference sequence).